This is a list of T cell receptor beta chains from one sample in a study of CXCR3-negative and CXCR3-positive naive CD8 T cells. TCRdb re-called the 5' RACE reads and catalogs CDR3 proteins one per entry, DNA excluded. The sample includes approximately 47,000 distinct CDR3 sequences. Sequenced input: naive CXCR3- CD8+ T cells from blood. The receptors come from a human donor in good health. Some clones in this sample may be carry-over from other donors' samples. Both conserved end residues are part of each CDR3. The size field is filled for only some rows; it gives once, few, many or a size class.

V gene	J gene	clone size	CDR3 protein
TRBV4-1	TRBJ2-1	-	CASREWGALASDNEQFF
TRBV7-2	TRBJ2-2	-	CASSPHRGRSGELFF
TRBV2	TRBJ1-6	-	CASSVAGTGDSPLHF
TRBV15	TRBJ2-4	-	CATSRGDHRNPAKNIQYF
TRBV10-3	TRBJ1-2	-	CAISEDFNYGYTF
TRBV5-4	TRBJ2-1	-	CASSWTPNEQFF
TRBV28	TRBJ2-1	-	CASSSGLAGDEQFF
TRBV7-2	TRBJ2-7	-	CASSAMGVNYEQYF
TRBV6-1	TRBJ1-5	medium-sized	CASSGAGGNQPQHF
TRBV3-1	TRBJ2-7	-	CASSQDLLRDRGFEQYF
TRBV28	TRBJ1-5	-	CASGSRQPGNQPQHF
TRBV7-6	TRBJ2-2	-	CASSSTSGQNTGELFF
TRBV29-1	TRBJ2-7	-	CSVPIGTGGSEQYF
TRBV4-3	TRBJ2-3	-	CASSQVAGGGDTQYF
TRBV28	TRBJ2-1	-	CASSLFRQGGGEQFF
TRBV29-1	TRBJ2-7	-	CSVTFPGSYEQYF
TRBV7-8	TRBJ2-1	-	CASSLGRGGLFLQFF
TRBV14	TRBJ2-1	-	CASSSERGEQFF
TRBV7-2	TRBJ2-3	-	CASRGGATLTDTQYF
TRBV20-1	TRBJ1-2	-	CSLWTGNYGYTF
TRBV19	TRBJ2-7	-	CASSIRTQGHSYEQYF
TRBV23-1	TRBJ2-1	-	CASSQSLAGVVCEQFF
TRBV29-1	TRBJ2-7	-	CSVDIDGPYEQYF
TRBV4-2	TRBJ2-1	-	CASSLSKAYNEQFF
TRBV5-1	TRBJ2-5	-	CASKSRETQYF
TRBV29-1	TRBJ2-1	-	CSVQNDRAVYNEQFF
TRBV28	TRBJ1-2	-	CASRGTGANYGSTF
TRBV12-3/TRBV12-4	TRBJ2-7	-	CASSLGDTEQYF
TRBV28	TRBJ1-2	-	CASSSGLVLSSYGYTF
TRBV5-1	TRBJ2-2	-	CASNSPGHTGELFF
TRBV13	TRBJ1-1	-	CASSPAPGQGPNTEAFF
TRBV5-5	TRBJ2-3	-	CASSLRDSWATDTQYF
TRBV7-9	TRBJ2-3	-	CASSLTGTDTQYF
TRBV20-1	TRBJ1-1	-	CSARSRAPNTEAFF
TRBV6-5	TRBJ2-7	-	CASSYSGLAGGPVAYEQYF
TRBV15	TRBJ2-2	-	CATSSNANTGELFF